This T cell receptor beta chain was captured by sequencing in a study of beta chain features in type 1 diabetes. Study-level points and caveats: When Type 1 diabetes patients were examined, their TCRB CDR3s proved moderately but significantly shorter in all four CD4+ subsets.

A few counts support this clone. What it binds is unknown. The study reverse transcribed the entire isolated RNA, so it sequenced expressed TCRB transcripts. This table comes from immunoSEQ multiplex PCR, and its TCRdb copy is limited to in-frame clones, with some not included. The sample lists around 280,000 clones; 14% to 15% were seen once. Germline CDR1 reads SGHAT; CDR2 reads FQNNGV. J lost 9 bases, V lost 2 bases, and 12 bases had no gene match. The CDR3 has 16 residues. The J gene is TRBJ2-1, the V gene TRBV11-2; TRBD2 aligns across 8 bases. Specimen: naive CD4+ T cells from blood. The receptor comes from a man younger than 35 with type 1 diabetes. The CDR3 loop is CASSLLAGGLWGEQFF. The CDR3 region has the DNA TGTGCCAGCAGCTTACTGGCGGGGGGCTTGTGGGGTGAGCAGTTCTTC.